This T cell receptor beta chain appears in the sequencing data of a study of identical twins. Findings and caveats of the study: Out-of-frame alpha sequences shared by twins were enriched for low generation probability. Fewer insertions marked abundant cord blood beta clonotypes; young adult naive trended weakly, memory not at all.

Points on this clonotype: As yet, its antigen is unknown.

A universal primer site was created by template switching, with the cDNA bearing unique molecular identifiers. TCRdb independently ran MiXCR on the 5' RACE reads; one entry per CDR3 protein. The data hold around 550,000 distinct CDR3 sequences, with roughly 15% observed a single time. Trimming took off 4 bases at V and 10 bases at J, with 17 bases between the two ends. This CDR3 comprises 14 residues. Germline CDR1 is MNHNS and CDR2 is SASEGT. Another study also made use of these data, one on yellow fever vaccine responses in identical twins.

Sequenced sample: CD4+ T cells sorted from blood. The V gene is TRBV6-1, the J gene TRBJ2-1; D might be TRBD2 (7 bases). This clonotype originated in a woman between 18 and 29 years old in good health. For the CDR3, the DNA is TGTGCCAGCAGTGGGGGGGGGGCAGGGGACGAGCAGTTCTTC. This translates into CASSGGGAGDEQFF.